A single sample is the source of the 5 T cell receptor beta chains below, sequenced in a study of blood T cell repertoires in COVID-19. Sequenced by immunoSEQ multiplex PCR; TCRdb stores in-frame clones only, minus some. In the table there are approximately 280,000 clones, roughly 91% of which are singletons. The specimen sequenced was PBMCs or T cells enriched from blood (not recorded which). These TCRs come from a woman aged 55-69 years who had recovered from COVID-19.

The rearrangement uses TRBV12-3 or TRBV12-4 and TRBJ1-5, with D possibly TRBD1 on 5 matching bases. The CDR3 is made up of 13 amino acids. Trimming took off 3 bases at V and 7 bases at J, with 10 bases between the two ends. The CDR3 sequence: CASSLGRAQPQHF. The CDR3 nucleotides read TGTGCCAGCAGTTTGGGCAGGGCCCAGCCCCAGCATTTT.

The genes are TRBV18 and TRBJ2-7; D not resolved. CDR3 size: 14 residues. Germline CDR1 KGHSH, CDR2 LQKENI. The ends were cut back, 5 bases at V and 1 base at J, with 12 bases in the middle. For the CDR3, the DNA is TGTGCCAGCTCAACCCTAGGCGGATCCTACGAGCAGTACTTC. This translates into CASSTLGGSYEQYF.

This chain connects TRBV10-3 to TRBJ2-1, with TRBD2 matching 8 bases. V lost 0 bases to trimming and J lost 2 bases; unmatched junction nucleotides: 9. The CDR3 has 18 amino acids. In germline, CDR1 is ENHRY, CDR2 SYGVKD. This CDR3 is CAISESPSGGPTYNEQFF. DNA for the CDR3: TGTGCCATCAGTGAGTCGCCGAGCGGGGGTCCAACCTACAATGAGCAGTTCTTC.

The chain recombines TRBV5-5 with TRBJ2-2, with D perhaps TRBD1 (6 bases). This CDR3 is built from 16 residues. Germline V lookup: CDR1 SGHKS, CDR2 YYEKEE (reference sequence). Trimming left V 0 bases short and J 3 bases short, with 12 bases between. The chain's CDR3 is CASSLARGFDTGELFF. The CDR3 DNA reads as TGTGCCAGCAGCTTGGCCAGGGGTTTCGACACCGGGGAGCTGTTTTTT.

The rearrangement links TRBV6-1 to TRBJ1-2, with 7 nucleotides matching TRBD1. Germline V CDR1 and CDR2: MNHNS, SASEGT. This CDR3 has 16 residues. The V segment lost 4 bases and the J segment 0 bases; nucleotides outside the gene matches: 8. This CDR3 is CASSGRTGQSNYGYTF. CDR3 DNA: TGTGCCAGCAGTGGTAGAACGGGACAGTCTAACTATGGCTACACCTTC.